These T cell receptor beta chains were read from a single sample in a study of high-grade serous ovarian cancer treatment subgroups. TCRdb's table, derived via immunoSEQ multiplex PCR, lists solely in-frame clones and lacks some. This repertoire shows 15,000 or so clones, 85% to 90% found once; its top ten account for around 6.8%. Sample: tumor tissue. Receptors originate from a human donor with high-grade serous ovarian cancer. CDR3s include the opening cysteine and the closing phenylalanine or tryptophan. A D gene is named only where the DNA matches it firmly. Only some rows state a clone size, as once, few, many or a class for expanded clones.

J gene: TRBJ2-2; V gene: TRBV11-2; clone size: .; D gene: .; CDR3 DNA: TGTGCCAGCAGCTTTAGGGGGGGCCTCGGGGAGCTGTTTTTT; CDR3 protein: CASSFRGGLGELFF
J gene: TRBJ2-7; V gene: TRBV28; clone size: .; D gene: TRBD1; CDR3 DNA: TGTGCCAGCAGTTTTCAGGACAGGGGTACCTACGAGCAGTACTTC; CDR3 protein: CASSFQDRGTYEQYF
J gene: TRBJ2-5; V gene: TRBV7-9; clone size: .; D gene: TRBD2; CDR3 DNA: TGTGCCAGCAGCCCCTACGGCGGGGGGGTAATAGAGACCCAGTACTTC; CDR3 protein: CASSPYGGGVIETQYF
J gene: TRBJ2-3; V gene: TRBV7-2; clone size: .; D gene: TRBD2; CDR3 DNA: TGTGCCAGCAGCTTAGGGGCGGGGGGGCCCAGTGATACGCAGTATTTT; CDR3 protein: CASSLGAGGPSDTQYF
J gene: TRBJ2-3; V gene: TRBV11-2; clone size: few; D gene: .; CDR3 DNA: TGTGCCAGCAGCTCCAAGGATTGGACAGCAAGCACAGATACGCAGTATTTT; CDR3 protein: CASSSKDWTASTDTQYF
J gene: TRBJ2-7; V gene: TRBV6-6; clone size: .; D gene: .; CDR3 DNA: TGTGCCAGCAGAGAGGGGACGAGCTCCTACGAGCAGTACTTC; CDR3 protein: CASREGTSSYEQYF
J gene: TRBJ2-2; V gene: TRBV5-5; clone size: .; D gene: .; CDR3 DNA: TGTGCCAGCAGCTCCGTCTTGGGAGGGGAGCTGTTTTTT; CDR3 protein: CASSSVLGGELFF
J gene: TRBJ1-4; V gene: TRBV9; clone size: .; D gene: .; CDR3 DNA: TGTGCCAGCAGCGGATCTGGGCTGACAACTAATGAAAAACTGTTTTTT; CDR3 protein: CASSGSGLTTNEKLFF
J gene: TRBJ1-5; V gene: TRBV30; clone size: .; D gene: TRBD1; CDR3 DNA: TGTGCCTGGAGTCCACAGGGGTTTTACAATCAGCCCCAGCATTTT; CDR3 protein: CAWSPQGFYNQPQHF
J gene: TRBJ2-1; V gene: TRBV6-6; clone size: .; D gene: .; CDR3 DNA: TGTGCCAGCAGTTACCTGGGGGATGGCAATGAGCAGTTCTTC; CDR3 protein: CASSYLGDGNEQFF
J gene: TRBJ2-2; V gene: TRBV9; clone size: .; D gene: .; CDR3 DNA: TGTGCCAGCAGCGTAGTCACGGTCGGGGAGCTGTTTTTT; CDR3 protein: CASSVVTVGELFF
J gene: TRBJ2-5; V gene: TRBV6-1; clone size: .; D gene: .; CDR3 DNA: TGTGCCAGCAGTGAAATAGGGGACGAGACCCAGTACTTC; CDR3 protein: CASSEIGDETQYF
J gene: TRBJ1-2; V gene: TRBV27; clone size: .; D gene: .; CDR3 DNA: TGTGCCAGCAGTCTAAACCAGGGTATCCATGGCTACACCTTC; CDR3 protein: CASSLNQGIHGYTF
J gene: TRBJ1-6; V gene: TRBV4-3; clone size: .; D gene: .; CDR3 DNA: TGCGCCAGCAGCCCAGCCCGGGGTCGTAATTCACCCCTCCACTTT; CDR3 protein: CASSPARGRNSPLHF
J gene: TRBJ2-7; V gene: TRBV10-3; clone size: .; D gene: TRBD2; CDR3 DNA: TGTGCCATCAGACTAGCGGGGCCATACGAGCAGTACTTC; CDR3 protein: CAIRLAGPYEQYF
J gene: TRBJ2-1; V gene: TRBV9; clone size: .; D gene: TRBD1; CDR3 DNA: TGTGCCAGCAGCGTAGGACAGGGGGGCCTCTACAATGAGCAGTTCTTC; CDR3 protein: CASSVGQGGLYNEQFF
J gene: TRBJ2-1; V gene: TRBV28; clone size: .; D gene: TRBD1; CDR3 DNA: TGTGCCAGCAGCTCACAGGGGTCATTACTATACAATGAGCAGTTCTTC; CDR3 protein: CASSSQGSLLYNEQFF
J gene: TRBJ2-7; V gene: TRBV7-2; clone size: few; D gene: TRBD2; CDR3 DNA: TGTGCCAGCAGCTTAGGGCTAGCGGGGGGGCCTCGGGGCGAGCAGTACTTC; CDR3 protein: CASSLGLAGGPRGEQYF
J gene: TRBJ2-5; V gene: TRBV5-1; clone size: .; D gene: TRBD2; CDR3 DNA: TGCGCCAGCAGCTTGAGCGGGGGTACACAAGAGACCCAGTACTTC; CDR3 protein: CASSLSGGTQETQYF
J gene: TRBJ2-7; V gene: TRBV27; clone size: .; D gene: .; CDR3 DNA: TGTGCCAGCAGTTTGATTAACGCACGGCCCTACGAGCAGTACTTC; CDR3 protein: CASSLINARPYEQYF
J gene: TRBJ1-4; V gene: TRBV6-5; clone size: .; D gene: .; CDR3 DNA: TGTGCCAGCAGTCCCTCCGGGAATGGGGGTGAAAAACTGTTTTTT; CDR3 protein: CASSPSGNGGEKLFF
J gene: TRBJ2-3; V gene: TRBV10-3; clone size: .; D gene: .; CDR3 DNA: TGTGCCATCAGTGATGGTCTTTCGGCCATTCCTAGCACAGATACGCAGTATTTT; CDR3 protein: CAISDGLSAIPSTDTQYF
J gene: TRBJ1-1; V gene: TRBV10-2; clone size: once; D gene: .; CDR3 DNA: TGCGCCAGCAGTGTATTAGAAGGGGGCACTGAAGCTTTCTTT; CDR3 protein: CASSVLEGGTEAFF
J gene: TRBJ1-5; V gene: TRBV4-3; clone size: .; D gene: .; CDR3 DNA: TGCGCCAGCAGCCAAGATCAGGCAGAGAATCAGCCCCAGCATTTT; CDR3 protein: CASSQDQAENQPQHF
J gene: TRBJ2-1; V gene: TRBV7-2; clone size: .; D gene: TRBD1; CDR3 DNA: TGTGCCAGCAGCCTTGGACAGGGGGGCTACAATGAGCAGTTCTTC; CDR3 protein: CASSLGQGGYNEQFF
J gene: TRBJ2-5; V gene: TRBV11-2; clone size: .; D gene: TRBD1; CDR3 DNA: TGTGCCAGCAGCTTACCGACAGGGTACCAAGAGACCCAGTACTTC; CDR3 protein: CASSLPTGYQETQYF
J gene: TRBJ2-3; V gene: TRBV6-5; clone size: .; D gene: .; CDR3 DNA: TGTGCCAGCAGTTCCCTAGTTGTTGCAGATACGCAGTATTTT; CDR3 protein: CASSSLVVADTQYF
J gene: TRBJ1-1; V gene: TRBV23-1; clone size: .; D gene: TRBD1; CDR3 DNA: TGCGCCAGACCGGGACAGGGATCAGAGGACACTGAAGCTTTCTTT; CDR3 protein: CARPGQGSEDTEAFF
J gene: TRBJ2-3; V gene: TRBV19; clone size: .; D gene: TRBD2; CDR3 DNA: TGTGCCAGTGAGGGCCAGCGGGGGGGCCGGACAGATACGCAGTATTTT; CDR3 protein: CASEGQRGGRTDTQYF
J gene: TRBJ2-3; V gene: TRBV11-2; clone size: .; D gene: .; CDR3 DNA: TGTGCCAGCAGCTTAGCCTTTAAAGGGGCCGGAGAAGATACGCAGTATTTT; CDR3 protein: CASSLAFKGAGEDTQYF
J gene: TRBJ1-5; V gene: TRBV2; clone size: .; D gene: TRBD1; CDR3 DNA: TGTGCCAGCAGTGAACCGGGCAGGGGGCTGGATCAGCCCCAGCATTTT; CDR3 protein: CASSEPGRGLDQPQHF
J gene: TRBJ2-7; V gene: TRBV7-9; clone size: .; D gene: .; CDR3 DNA: TGTGCCAGCAGCTTAGGACCAGGAATCTACGAGCAGTACTTC; CDR3 protein: CASSLGPGIYEQYF
J gene: TRBJ1-1; V gene: TRBV2; clone size: .; D gene: .; CDR3 DNA: TGTGCCAACCTCAGGGAGGGGAACATTGAAGCTTTCTTT; CDR3 protein: CANLREGNIEAFF
J gene: TRBJ2-7; V gene: TRBV11-3; clone size: few; D gene: .; CDR3 DNA: TGTGCCAGCAGCTCATCTTGGGGGACGGAGCAGTACTTC; CDR3 protein: CASSSSWGTEQYF
J gene: TRBJ2-5; V gene: TRBV10-3; clone size: .; D gene: .; CDR3 DNA: TGTGCCATCAAGCGGGACAGTACACAAGAGACCCAGTACTTC; CDR3 protein: CAIKRDSTQETQYF
J gene: TRBJ1-4; V gene: TRBV14; clone size: .; D gene: TRBD1; CDR3 DNA: TGTGCCAGCAGCCCCGGGACAGGGGGGGGACTGTTTTTT; CDR3 protein: CASSPGTGGGLFF
J gene: TRBJ2-3; V gene: TRBV18; clone size: .; D gene: .; CDR3 DNA: TGTGCCAGCTCACGACTCGCTAGCACAGATACGCAGTATTTT; CDR3 protein: CASSRLASTDTQYF
J gene: TRBJ2-1; V gene: TRBV11-2; clone size: .; D gene: TRBD2; CDR3 DNA: TGTGCCAGCAGCTCCCCCACCACTAGCGTCGATGAGCAGTTCTTC; CDR3 protein: CASSSPTTSVDEQFF
J gene: TRBJ2-5; V gene: TRBV7-9; clone size: once; D gene: .; CDR3 DNA: TGTGCCAGCAGCAGCGGACACCAAGAGACCCAGTACTTC; CDR3 protein: CASSSGHQETQYF
J gene: TRBJ2-1; V gene: TRBV5-8; clone size: .; D gene: TRBD2; CDR3 DNA: TGTGCCAGCAGCTTGGCAGGTTTGGCTAGCGGGGGGAATGAGCAGTTCTTC; CDR3 protein: CASSLAGLASGGNEQFF
J gene: TRBJ2-3; V gene: TRBV9; clone size: .; D gene: TRBD2; CDR3 DNA: TGTGCCAGCAGCGTAGAGAGACTAGCGGTTCAGTATTTT; CDR3 protein: CASSVERLAVQYF
J gene: TRBJ2-2; V gene: TRBV11-3; clone size: .; D gene: .; CDR3 DNA: TGTGCCAGCAGCTTACGACAGGCTAACACCGGGGAGCTGTTTTTT; CDR3 protein: CASSLRQANTGELFF
J gene: TRBJ2-3; V gene: TRBV11-2; clone size: .; D gene: .; CDR3 DNA: TGTGCCAGCAGCCTCATAGATACGCAGTATTTT; CDR3 protein: CASSLIDTQYF
J gene: TRBJ2-3; V gene: TRBV25-1; clone size: .; D gene: .; CDR3 DNA: TGTGCCAGCAGACTCACCGGGCCTAGCACAGATACGCAGTATTTT; CDR3 protein: CASRLTGPSTDTQYF
J gene: TRBJ2-3; V gene: TRBV5-1; clone size: .; D gene: .; CDR3 DNA: TGCGCCAGCAGCCCGGTCACTATTCACACAGATACGCAGTATTTT; CDR3 protein: CASSPVTIHTDTQYF
J gene: TRBJ1-2; V gene: TRBV15; clone size: .; D gene: .; CDR3 DNA: TGTGCCACCAGCAGAGTCCTGGTCTTGAGTGGCTACACCTTC; CDR3 protein: CATSRVLVLSGYTF
J gene: TRBJ2-5; V gene: TRBV5-6; clone size: .; D gene: .; CDR3 DNA: TGTGCCAGCAGCTTCAGGGACGAGACCCAGTACTTC; CDR3 protein: CASSFRDETQYF
J gene: TRBJ2-2; V gene: TRBV4-3; clone size: .; D gene: .; CDR3 DNA: TGCGCCAGCAGCCAAGATCTGGACACAGGATCCGGGGAGCTGTTTTTT; CDR3 protein: CASSQDLDTGSGELFF
J gene: TRBJ1-5; V gene: TRBV18; clone size: .; D gene: .; CDR3 DNA: TGTGCCAGCTCACCACTGGGGGATCAGCCCCAGCATTTT; CDR3 protein: CASSPLGDQPQHF
J gene: TRBJ2-5; V gene: TRBV5-6; clone size: .; D gene: TRBD1; CDR3 DNA: TGTGCCAGCAGGGGACAGGGGGGGGGTAATGCCCAGTACTTC; CDR3 protein: CASRGQGGGNAQYF
J gene: TRBJ1-2; V gene: TRBV7-9; clone size: .; D gene: .; CDR3 DNA: TGTGCCAGCCGAGGGGAGGGAGCTTACTATGGCTACACCTTC; CDR3 protein: CASRGEGAYYGYTF
J gene: TRBJ1-5; V gene: TRBV4-2; clone size: few; D gene: .; CDR3 DNA: TGTGCCAGCAGCCAGTATAGCAATCAGCCCCAGCATTTT; CDR3 protein: CASSQYSNQPQHF